This T cell receptor (beta chain) was sequenced in a study of immune evolution from preneoplasia to lung adenocarcinoma. Whole-study context: HLA loss of heterozygosity: roughly 6.4% AIS, about 15% MIA, more than 25% ADC, none AAH.

The assay was immunoSEQ multiplex PCR, and TCRdb's table has in-frame clones only and misses some. The table includes some 5,000 clones, around 80% detected once. Trimming left V 6 bases short and J 8 bases short, with 16 bases between. CDR1 is SQVTM and CDR2 is ANQGSEA in the germline V gene. The CDR3 contains 13 residues. As regards this clone: Its antigen is unidentified.

Whole-study findings and limits: Top clone frequencies peaked in normal lung, apparently declining through invasive adenocarcinoma. Highest clonality occurred in KRAS-mutant, not EGFR-mutant or double wild-type, nodules.

The receptor's source is a person aged 60-79 years with lung adenocarcinoma. The chain couples TRBV29-1 to TRBJ1-4, with D possibly TRBD1 on 6 matching bases. Sequences were obtained from FFPE minimally invasive lung adenocarcinoma tissue. The CDR3 region is CSVGRGVEEKLFF. In nucleotides, the CDR3 is TGCAGCGTGGGCAGGGGAGTTGAGGAAAAACTGTTTTTT.